The clone carrying this T cell receptor beta chain came up once. Antigen unknown. The method was immunoSEQ multiplex PCR; TCRdb's version includes in-frame clones alone and lacks a portion of them. The data contain about 97,000 clones, 80% to 95% of them singletons. This record belongs to a study of graft-versus-host responses after intestinal transplantation. The TCR sequence derives from a human donor who was the organ donor for an intestinal transplant. The source was unstimulated CD8+ T cells sorted from spleen or lymph node cells, collected before transplant.

The CDR3 reads CAISESGRGPQPQHF. Here the CDR3 DNA reads TGTGCCATCAGTGAGTCAGGAAGGGGGCCTCAGCCCCAGCATTTT. This chain connects TRBV10-3 to TRBJ1-5; TRBD1 agrees at 7 bases. The CDR3 is made up of 15 amino acids. Trimming took 0 bases from V and 6 from J; bases not matched to a gene: 5. CDR1 ENHRY and CDR2 SYGVKD come from the germline V gene.